This paragraph covers one T cell receptor beta chain sequence. This entry comes from a study of control samples from healthy donors and cancer patients. Looked up from germline, CDR1 is MGHRA and CDR2 is YSYEKL. Trimming cost V 2 bases and J 2 bases, with 10 bases left between them. The CDR3 covers 15 residues. The table came from immunoSEQ multiplex PCR; TCRdb's copy has only in-frame clones and leaves some out. This sample has approximately 100,000 clones, with around 90% found just once. This TCR came from a man aged 25-40 years in good health. The chain couples TRBV4-1 to TRBJ2-1; possible D gene TRBD2, 6 bases. Material: blood. CDR3 in amino acids: CASSQLTGAYNEQFF. Here the CDR3 DNA reads TGCGCCAGCAGCCAATTGACGGGAGCCTACAATGAGCAGTTCTTC.